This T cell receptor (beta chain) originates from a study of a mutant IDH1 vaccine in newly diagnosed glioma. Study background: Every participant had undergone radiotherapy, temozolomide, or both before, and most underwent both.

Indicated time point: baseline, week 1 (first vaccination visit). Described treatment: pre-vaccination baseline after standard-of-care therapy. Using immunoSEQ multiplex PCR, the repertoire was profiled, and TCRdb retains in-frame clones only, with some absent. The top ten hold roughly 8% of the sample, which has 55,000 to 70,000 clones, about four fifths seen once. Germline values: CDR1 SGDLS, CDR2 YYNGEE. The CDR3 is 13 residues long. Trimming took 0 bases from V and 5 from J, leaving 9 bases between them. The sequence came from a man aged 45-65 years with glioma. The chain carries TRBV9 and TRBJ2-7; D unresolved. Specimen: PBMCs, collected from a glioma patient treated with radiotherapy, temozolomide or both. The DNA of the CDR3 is TGTGCCAGCAGCGTAGGGGGAAGGGACGAGCAGTACTTC. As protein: CASSVGGRDEQYF.